This is a list of T cell receptor beta chains from one sample in a study of blood T cell repertoires in COVID-19. TCRdb's table, derived via immunoSEQ multiplex PCR, lists solely in-frame clones and lacks some. The sample includes about 120,000 clones, 85% seen only once; the top ten take under 5%. Sequenced: peripheral blood. The receptors here all came from a man aged 60 to 75 with acute or convalescent COVID-19. The CDR3 runs from the conserved cysteine through the conserved F or W. Each record gives: V gene, J gene, D gene, CDR3 protein. A D gene is named only where the DNA matches it firmly.

TRBV28	TRBJ1-1	TRBD1	CASILRGQGEAFF
TRBV30	TRBJ2-1	.	CAWSQGGGSYNEQFF
TRBV28	TRBJ1-1	.	CASTSEGQHLMNTEAFF
TRBV27	TRBJ1-6	TRBD1	CASSGQGDSPLHF
TRBV19	TRBJ2-1	TRBD2	CASSTLAGGGSEQFF
TRBV6-2/TRBV6-3	TRBJ1-1	TRBD1	CASRPPGQGARTEAFF
TRBV15	TRBJ2-5	.	CATSRDQREGGQETQYF
TRBV6-2/TRBV6-3	TRBJ1-4	TRBD1	CASSHGQVTELFF
TRBV5-1	TRBJ1-6	TRBD1	CASSLGTGGDSPLHF
TRBV10-1	TRBJ2-1	TRBD2	CASSESIGLAAHNEQFF
TRBV19	TRBJ1-5	TRBD1	CASSIMGQGINQPQHF
TRBV6-1	TRBJ2-7	TRBD2	CASSEPSGIGHEQYF
TRBV18	TRBJ2-7	TRBD1	CASSPGTGRLEQYF
TRBV27	TRBJ2-7	TRBD2	CASSSTGGGYEQYF
TRBV6-5	TRBJ2-7	TRBD2	CASSSSGRAQEQYF
TRBV19	TRBJ1-5	.	CASGGTGGNQPQHF
TRBV11-2	TRBJ2-7	TRBD2	CASSLGLAGGYEQYF
TRBV19	TRBJ1-5	.	CASAGESNQPQHF
TRBV9	TRBJ2-3	.	CASSVTGWATDTQYF
TRBV18	TRBJ2-7	TRBD2	CASSPLAGGNLHEQYF
TRBV5-5	TRBJ2-3	TRBD2	CASSLEGLAADTQYF
TRBV6-2/TRBV6-3	TRBJ1-1	.	CASSSLGGTEAFF
TRBV28	TRBJ2-1	TRBD2	CATLNAGGSYNEQFF
TRBV7-2	TRBJ2-5	TRBD2	CASSLTAGSLETQYF
TRBV28	TRBJ1-5	TRBD1	CASTPNRGYQPQHF
TRBV6-2/TRBV6-3	TRBJ2-3	TRBD2	CASSGRTSGTDTQYF
TRBV5-4	TRBJ1-2	.	CASSGGQGSSYGYTF
TRBV2	TRBJ2-7	.	CASEVRSPPEQYF
TRBV7-2	TRBJ1-2	.	CASSPGFNYGYTF
TRBV9	TRBJ2-7	.	CASSVGSGPYEQYF
TRBV12-3/TRBV12-4	TRBJ2-7	TRBD1	CASGRDRPYEQYF
TRBV6-5	TRBJ1-1	.	CASKTSGVGEAFF
TRBV16	TRBJ2-1	TRBD2	CASSLRIKAGGRNEQFF
TRBV10-1	TRBJ2-2	.	CASSSGTGELFF
TRBV5-1	TRBJ2-1	.	CASTTGGHNEQFF
TRBV11-2	TRBJ1-2	.	CASSSLGGNYGYTF
TRBV28	TRBJ1-2	TRBD1	CASSFLRDRGNGYTF
TRBV10-3	TRBJ2-7	TRBD1	CAISEEYRGSNYEQYF
TRBV7-9	TRBJ2-1	.	CASSLGEGQAYNEQFF
TRBV6-5	TRBJ1-2	.	CASSNGLRNYGYTF
TRBV27	TRBJ1-6	.	CASREDSNYNSPLHF
TRBV7-2	TRBJ2-7	.	CASSGGGRGYEQYF
TRBV6-5	TRBJ2-3	.	CAGGGSGFVDTQYF
TRBV5-5	TRBJ1-1	TRBD1	CASTLTGRTEAFF
TRBV6-1	TRBJ2-5	.	CASSENSGRVQETQYF
TRBV9	TRBJ1-6	.	CASSVGDPVGALHF
TRBV19	TRBJ1-1	TRBD1	CASSTGGSEAFF
TRBV27	TRBJ1-2	.	CASSLSSGYGYTF
TRBV19	TRBJ2-7	TRBD1	CASNAGTGVNEQYF
TRBV4-1	TRBJ2-3	.	CASSQVAGTDTQYF
TRBV7-9	TRBJ1-2	TRBD1	CASSLGQANYGYTF
TRBV6-2/TRBV6-3	TRBJ1-2	.	CASSYPSGGLDYGYTF
TRBV27	TRBJ1-4	.	CASSLHRAANEKLFF